The clone carrying this T cell receptor beta chain has only one observation. Per the authors' pipeline: Reference gene primer amplification yielded estimated nucleated cell counts. Libraries were prepared by immunoSEQ multiplex PCR; TCRdb keeps only in-frame clonotypes and omits some of them. V and J calls and clone size follow that table, whereas D and trimming were derived from the DNA. The sample contains some 200,000 clones, approximately 92% of which appear only once. The CDR3 covers 15 residues. Germline V gene sequence: CDR1 SGDLS, CDR2 YYNGEE. With 0 bases removed from V and 2 bases from J, the gap between germline ends came to 12 bases. These data originate in a study of blood T cell repertoires in COVID-19. Study details: Some COVID-19 samples were acute and others convalescent; all came from the United States, Italy and Spain. Sources were T cells, B-cell-depleted T cells, or PBMCs; the material itself was cDNA or gDNA.

Those enrolled, adults aged roughly 18 to 89 years, came from under 25 US areas. The receptor comes from a woman aged 18-29 years in a cohort exposed to, infected with or recovered from COVID-19 (not recorded which). The chain combines TRBV9 with TRBJ2-7; D possibly corresponds to TRBD1 (6 bases). The sample comprised PBMCs or T cells enriched from blood (not recorded which). The DNA for the CDR3 is TGTGCCAGCAGCGTAGCTGGGGACACCGCCTACGAGCAGTACTTC. It translates to CASSVAGDTAYEQYF.